Listed here are 27 T cell receptor beta chains from one sample, sequenced in a study of metastatic and nonmetastatic thyroid tumors. With MiXCR, TCRdb called clones anew from the PCR reads. The data contain 30,000 to 35,000 clones, approximately 19% of them singletons. Thyroid surgery had not been preceded by any treatment in any patient. What was sequenced was blood. The receptors stem from a female donor with papillary thyroid cancer or a benign thyroid nodule (not recorded which). Some clones in this sample may be carry-over from other donors' samples.

The chain recombines TRBV30 with TRBJ2-2; D is unclear. This CDR3 region has 14 residues. CDR1 and CDR2 (germline): GTSNPN, SVGIG (reference sequence). The V end lost 1 base, the J end lost 5 bases, and 11 bases lay between the germline ends. CDR3 amino acids: CAWSGGPPTGELFF. In DNA form, the CDR3 reads TGTGCCTGGAGTGGAGGACCACCGACCGGGGAGCTGTTTTTT.

This clone came up many times. The chain couples TRBV4-3 to TRBJ1-4, with D possibly TRBD1 on 5 matching bases. V gave up 5 bases and J gave up 5 bases, with 18 bases separating them. From germline, CDR1 is LGHNA and CDR2 YSLEER. CDR3 length: 16 amino acids. CDR3 sequence (DNA): TGCGCCAGCAGCTGGGGACCGGGACGGGAAAATGAAAAACTGTTTTTT. Residues: CASSWGPGRENEKLFF.

This clone was seen ten or more times. The chain links TRBV20-1 to TRBJ2-1, with 13 bases matching TRBD2. The V and J ends lost 2 bases and 0 bases, in that order; junction bases with no gene match: 10. Germline V lookup: CDR1 DFQATT, CDR2 SNEGSKA (reference sequence). The CDR3 contains 19 residues. This CDR3 is CSARSLLLAGGSSYNEQFF. DNA of the CDR3: TGCAGTGCTAGATCCCTACTACTAGCGGGGGGGAGCTCCTACAATGAGCAGTTCTTC.

The chain couples TRBV6-4 to TRBJ2-1, with TRBD2 matching 12 bases. J gave up 8 bases and V 7 bases, and 9 bases lay outside the gene matches. The CDR3 runs 15 residues. Looked up from germline, CDR1 is MRHNA and CDR2 is SNTAGT. The CDR3 nucleotides read TGTGCCAGCACGACTAGCGGGGGAGCCAGGGATGAGCAGTTCTTC. Amino acid sequence: CASTTSGGARDEQFF.

This clone was observed a handful of times. The chain joins TRBV6-5 to TRBJ2-7; maybe TRBD1 (6 bases). The germline V gene encodes CDR1 MNHEY and CDR2 SVGAGI. CDR3 length: 14 amino acids. Trimming took 0 bases from V and 3 from J, leaving 9 bases between them. The CDR3 spells CASSYSMDSYEQYF. The CDR3 region has the DNA TGTGCCAGCAGTTACTCGATGGACAGCTACGAGCAGTACTTC.

The genes are TRBV5-1 and TRBJ1-2; 7 bases line up with TRBD1. This CDR3 has 15 residues. The trim removed 0 bases at V and 6 bases at J, leaving 8 bases unmatched. Germline V gene lookup returns CDR1 SGHRS and CDR2 YFSETQ. CDR3 in amino acids: CASSLEGQLSDGYTF. The CDR3 DNA reads TGCGCCAGCAGCTTGGAGGGACAGCTGTCGGATGGCTACACCTTC.

The rearrangement joins TRBV28 to TRBJ2-1; D unresolved. In germline, CDR1 is MDHEN, CDR2 SYDVKM. Trimming left V 6 bases short and J 1 base short, with 16 bases between. The CDR3 covers 16 residues. The CDR3 DNA reads as TGTGCCAGCAGCCAAGTAGGTGGCTTATCCTACAATGAGCAGTTCTTC. Protein: CASSQVGGLSYNEQFF.

This clone has ten or more counts. The CDR3 DNA follows: TGCGCCAGCAGCCAGGACTCCGGGACTCTTATCACAGATACGCAGTATTTT. It yields the protein CASSQDSGTLITDTQYF. The gene calls are TRBV4-1 and TRBJ2-3, with D perhaps TRBD2 (6 bases). Germline V gene lookup returns CDR1 MGHRA and CDR2 YSYEKL. Trimming cost V 3 bases and J 2 bases, with 18 bases left between them. The CDR3 runs to 17 residues.

This clone was seen ten or more times. Sequence at one end of the junction differs from germline and may be a read error. This chain connects TRBV27 to TRBJ2-7; D assignment may be TRBD1 or TRBD2 (6 bases each). The CDR3 is 15 residues long. CDR1 and CDR2 (germline): MNHEY, SMNVEV (reference sequence). The CDR3 DNA reads as TGTGCCAGCAGTCCGCATTCACAGGGAGGCTACGAGCGGTACTTC. Protein: CASSPHSQGGYERYF.

This clone was found many times. The chain carries TRBV18 and TRBJ2-3; 9 bases match TRBD2. V lost 4 bases to trimming and J lost 2 bases; unmatched junction nucleotides: 7. The CDR3 has 16 residues. Germline CDR1 and CDR2: KGHSH and LQKENI. The CDR3 sequence is CASSLLSGGNTDTQYF. CDR3 sequence (DNA): TGTGCCAGCTCACTCCTAAGCGGGGGGAACACAGATACGCAGTATTTT. Full variable domain (missing parts from reference TRBV18 and TRBJ2-3): NAGVMQNPRHLVRRRGQEARLRCSPMKGHSHVYWYRQLPEEGLKFMVYLQKENIIDESGMPKERFSAEFPKEGPSILRIQQVVRGDSAAYFCASSLLSGGNTDTQYFGPGTRLTVL.

This clone was counted many times. The junction does not match germline at one end; this may be a read error. In DNA, the CDR3 is TGTGCCAGCCGTCTTCTTCAGAGAAATGAACAGTTCTTC. This encodes CASRLLQRNEQFF. The chain recombines TRBV7-8 with TRBJ2-1; no definite D call. The CDR3 runs 13 residues. Germline CDR1 reads SGHVS; CDR2 reads FQNEAQ.

Only a few counts were recorded for this clone. The chain has TRBV6-4 and TRBJ2-1; the D gene is possibly TRBD2 (6 bases). From germline, CDR1 is MRHNA and CDR2 SNTAGT. With 4 bases removed from V and 3 bases from J, the gap between germline ends came to 13 bases. The CDR3 has 15 residues. This chain's CDR3 is CASSAERAYYNEQFF. Written as DNA, the CDR3 is TGTGCCAGCAGTGCGGAGCGGGCTTACTACAATGAGCAGTTCTTC.

This clone was observed at least ten times. The V gene is TRBV6-1, the J gene TRBJ2-5; TRBD2 matches 8 bases. The CDR3 extends over 14 amino acids. The V segment lost 5 bases and the J segment 5 bases; nucleotides outside the gene matches: 7. The germline V gene encodes CDR1 MNHNS and CDR2 SASEGT. In nucleotides, the CDR3 is TGTGCCAGCAGTCCACGGGGGGGCCGGGAGACCCAGTACTTC. Its protein product is CASSPRGGRETQYF.

In its sample, this clone was seen many times. The V and J genes are TRBV7-9 and TRBJ2-6; D is undetermined. This CDR3 is 14 amino acids long. Between the trimmed V and J ends, which lost 1 base and 0 bases, there was a span of 1 base. Germline values: CDR1 SEHNR, CDR2 FQNEAQ (reference sequence). CDR3 sequence: CASSLGSGANVLTF. DNA of the CDR3: TGTGCCAGCAGCTTAGGCTCTGGGGCCAACGTCCTGACTTTC.

V is TRBV5-1 and J is TRBJ2-7; D is undetermined. The germline CDR1 and CDR2 sequences are SGHRS and YFSETQ. This CDR3 has 17 residues. Trimming shortened V by 2 bases and J by 2 bases, and 20 bases separated the two germline ends. The CDR3 here is CASSFGFSRTVAYEQYF. CDR3 DNA: TGCGCCAGCAGCTTTGGATTCAGCCGGACGGTAGCCTACGAGCAGTACTTC.

This clone was seen repeatedly, ten times or more. This may arise from a read error, as a much more abundant clone is one base away. The chain carries TRBV20-1 and TRBJ1-2; a possible D gene is TRBD1 (5 bases). The CDR3 covers 15 residues. With 0 bases removed from V and 2 bases from J, the gap between germline ends came to 13 bases. Per germline, CDR1 DFQATT and CDR2 SNEGSKA (reference sequence). The CDR3: CSAREPGAANYGYTF. The CDR3 nucleotides read TGCAGTGCTAGAGAACCCGGGGCAGCCAACTATGGCTACACCTTC.

In its sample, this clone ranks as medium-sized (0.01 to 0.1%). V and J are TRBV6-2 or TRBV6-3 and TRBJ1-2; possibly TRBD1 for D (5 bases). Germline V gives CDR1 MNHEY, CDR2 SVGEGT. The V and J ends lost 5 bases and 4 bases respectively, with 8 bases between them. The CDR3 runs to 12 residues. The CDR3 region is CASSLGTYGYTF. CDR3 in DNA: TGTGCCAGCAGTCTGGGGACCTATGGCTACACCTTC.

Many counts were recorded for this clone. In nucleotides, the CDR3 is TGTGCCAGCAGCCACACGACAGGGCTCTATGGCTACACCTTC. It codes for CASSHTTGLYGYTF. The rearrangement links TRBV7-9 to TRBJ1-2, with 7 nucleotides matching TRBD1. The CDR3 consists of 14 residues. Trimming took 5 bases from V and 4 from J; bases not matched to a gene: 7. CDR1 is SEHNR, CDR2 FQNEAQ, per germline (reference sequence).

This clone was counted only a few times. The chain has TRBV11-3 and TRBJ1-4; weak D call: TRBD1 (5 bases). V lost 4 bases to trimming and J lost 2 bases, with 14 bases between them. This CDR3 spans 16 amino acids. The germline CDR1 and CDR2 sequences are SGHNT and YENEEA. This CDR3 is CASSSVSGDTNEKLFF. For the CDR3, the DNA is TGTGCCAGCAGCTCAGTCTCGGGGGATACTAATGAAAAACTGTTTTTT.

This clone was recorded many times. This sequence joins TRBV20-1 and TRBJ1-2; 9 positions match TRBD1. Trimming took 6 bases from V and 7 from J; bases not matched to a gene: 15. Looked up from germline, CDR1 is DFQATT and CDR2 is SNEGSKA (reference sequence). This CDR3 spans 15 amino acids. This CDR3 is CSAIFTGGVPGGYTF. The DNA of the CDR3 is TGCAGTGCCATTTTTACAGGGGGCGTACCTGGTGGCTACACCTTC.

In this sample, this clone turned up many times. As DNA, the CDR3 is TGTGCCAGCAGTTACTCGTTCAGGGCCCAAGAGACCCAGTACTTC. Its translation is CASSYSFRAQETQYF. This rearrangement joins TRBV6-6 to TRBJ2-5; perhaps TRBD1 as D (5 bases). The ends were cut back, 0 bases at V and 1 base at J, with 9 bases in the middle. Germline values: CDR1 MNHNY, CDR2 SVGAGI (reference sequence). CDR3 size: 15 residues.

The chain employs TRBV19 and TRBJ1-2, with no clear D. Germline V CDR1 and CDR2: LNHDA, SQIVND (reference sequence). The CDR3 consists of 15 residues. Trimming stripped 5 bases from V and 5 bases from J, with 18 bases between. CDR3 coding DNA: TGTGCCAGTAGTGGGAGCTTGGGCCGGGATTATGGCTACACCTTC. It is translated as CASSGSLGRDYGYTF.

This clone was observed a few times. The V gene is TRBV19, the J gene TRBJ2-7; no clear D. Trimming stripped 3 bases from V and 1 base from J, with 13 bases between. CDR1 and CDR2 from the germline V gene are LNHDA and SQIVND (reference sequence). This CDR3 is 15 amino acids long. CDR3 sequence reads: CASSILWRPSYEQYF. The CDR3 DNA reads TGTGCCAGTAGTATCTTATGGCGGCCTTCCTACGAGCAGTACTTC.

There are many counts of this clone. The chain recombines TRBV7-2 with TRBJ1-2; no definite D call. Germline V gene lookup returns CDR1 SGHTA and CDR2 FQGNSA. V lost 1 base and J lost 5, with 11 bases in between. The CDR3 totals 14 residues. CDR3 nucleotides: TGTGCCAGCAGCTTAGGGGCCGGCGGATATGGCTACACCTTC. This encodes CASSLGAGGYGYTF.

The chain links TRBV4-2 to TRBJ2-3, with 16 bases that match TRBD2. J was trimmed by 5 bases and V by 4 bases; bases with no gene match: 12. This CDR3 has 19 residues. The germline gives CDR1 LGHNA, CDR2 YNFKEQ. In DNA form, the CDR3 reads TGTGCCAGCAGCCCAACCCCGGGACTAGCGGGGGGGCCGGGAGATACGCAGTATTTT. Translating gives CASSPTPGLAGGPGDTQYF.

This clone was counted ten times or more. The identical CDR3 is also encoded by other nucleotide sequences in the sample. The rearrangement links TRBV7-8 to TRBJ2-3; D uncertain. The CDR3 contains 11 residues. CDR1 is SGHVS, CDR2 FQNEAQ, per germline. Deletions cut 7 bases from V and 5 bases from J, with 7 bases between. CDR3 sequence: CASTTGDTQYF. DNA for the CDR3: TGTGCCAGCACCACCGGAGATACGCAGTATTTT.

This clone was observed a handful of times. Here the CDR3 reads CASDRGREWGEQFF. In DNA form, the CDR3 reads TGTGCCAGCGACAGGGGGCGGGAGTGGGGTGAGCAGTTCTTC. The rearrangement uses TRBV6-1 and TRBJ2-1; 10 nucleotides match TRBD1. The CDR3 covers 14 residues. V shed 8 bases, J shed 9 bases, and the junction held 10 bases outside the gene matches. Germline-derived CDR1 and CDR2 are MNHNS and SASEGT.